This note documents a single T cell receptor (beta chain) sequence. Germline V CDR1 and CDR2: SGHTA, FQGNSA. With V trimmed by 0 bases and J by 7 bases, 4 bases remained unmatched. The CDR3 is 16 residues long. In the source study's methods: Cell counts per sample came from amplifying reference gene primers. Sequenced by immunoSEQ multiplex PCR; TCRdb stores in-frame clones only, minus some. That table furnishes V, J and clone size, whereas the DNA furnished D and trimming. The profile shows about 36,000 clones, approximately 90% of them singletons. The sample is drawn from a study of blood T cell repertoires in COVID-19. As for the study in general: COVID-19 samples, acute and convalescent, were from the United States, Italy and Spain.

The V gene is TRBV7-2, the J gene TRBJ1-3; 12 bases fit TRBD1. The TCR was taken from a man in his 60s with acute or convalescent COVID-19. Material: peripheral blood. This CDR3 is CASSLATGTGGNTIYF. Here the CDR3 DNA reads TGTGCCAGCAGCTTAGCGACCGGGACAGGGGGCAACACCATATATTTT.